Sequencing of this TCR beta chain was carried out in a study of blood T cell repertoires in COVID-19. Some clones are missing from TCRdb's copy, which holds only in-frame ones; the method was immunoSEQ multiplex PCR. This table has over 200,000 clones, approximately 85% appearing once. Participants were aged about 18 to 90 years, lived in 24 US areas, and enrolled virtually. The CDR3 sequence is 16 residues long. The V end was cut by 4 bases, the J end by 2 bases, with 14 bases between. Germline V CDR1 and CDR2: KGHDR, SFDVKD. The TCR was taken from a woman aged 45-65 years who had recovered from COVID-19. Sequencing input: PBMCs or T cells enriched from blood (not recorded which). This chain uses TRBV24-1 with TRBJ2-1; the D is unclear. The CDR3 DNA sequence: TGTGCCACCAGTGACCCCGAGGCTTACCCCTACAATGAGCAGTTCTTC. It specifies CATSDPEAYPYNEQFF.